The 2 T cell receptor beta chains presented below share a single source sample, sequenced in a study of identical twins. From the 5' RACE reads, TCRdb called clonotypes with MiXCR, one entry per CDR3 protein. Here the sample spans under 350,000 distinct CDR3 sequences, 8% to 9.5% being singletons. A further study also used this sample, focusing on yellow fever vaccine responses in identical twins.

The sample was CD8+ T cells sorted from blood. These receptors were obtained from a woman aged 18-29 years in good health.

This clonotype was found many times. The J gene is TRBJ2-1, the V gene TRBV5-1; 14 bases align to TRBD2. This CDR3 is built from 15 residues. The germline CDR1 and CDR2 sequences are SGHRS and YFSETQ. The J segment lost 7 bases and the V segment lost 3 bases, leaving 3 bases of the junction unmatched. The CDR3 DNA sequence: TGCGCCAGCAGCTCGACTAGCGGGGGGGGGAATGAGCAGTTCTTC. This gives the protein CASSSTSGGGNEQFF.

This clonotype was counted many times. The J gene is TRBJ2-1, the V gene TRBV9, with D uncertain. V lost 0 bases and J lost 7, with 11 bases in between. Germline values: CDR1 SGDLS, CDR2 YYNGEE. CDR3 length equals 14 residues. The CDR3 DNA reads as TGTGCCAGCAGCGTAGGGTTCAATAGAAATGAGCAGTTCTTC. It is translated as CASSVGFNRNEQFF.